These 31 T cell receptor beta chains were all obtained from the same sample, sequenced in a study of identifying expanded T cells in peripheral blood. Some clones are missing from TCRdb's copy, which holds only in-frame ones; the method was immunoSEQ multiplex PCR. The sample contains about 130,000 clones, around 88% of which appear only once. The sample comprised blood. The receptor set was obtained from a person aged 18 to 70 in good health.

The V and J genes are TRBV6-6 and TRBJ2-5, with a tentative D call TRBD1 (5 bases). Germline V gives CDR1 MNHNY, CDR2 SVGAGI (reference sequence). The CDR3 contains 12 residues. V was shortened by 7 bases and J by 2 bases, with 8 bases between the two germline ends. CDR3 amino acids: CASTRTQETQYF. Written as DNA, the CDR3 is TGTGCCAGCACCAGGACACAAGAGACCCAGTACTTC.

The CDR3 DNA follows: TGTGCCAGCAGCCAGGGGGGAATCACAGATACGCAGTATTTT. Its translation is CASSQGGITDTQYF. The rearrangement uses TRBV4-2 and TRBJ2-3; a possible D gene is TRBD2 (6 bases). This CDR3 is built from 14 residues. The germline V gene has CDR1 LGHNA and CDR2 YNFKEQ. Trimming pared 3 bases from V and 2 bases from J, leaving 9 bases between.

This chain links TRBV30 with TRBJ2-5, with TRBD1 identical over 7 bases. Gene TRBJ2-7 matches the end of the DNA better, so the J call may be wrong. The germline V gene encodes CDR1 GTSNPN and CDR2 SVGIG (reference sequence). The CDR3 totals 11 residues. This chain's CDR3 is CALQGPYEQYF. CDR3 bases: TGTGCCCTACAGGGGCCCTACGAGCAGTACTTC.

The V call is TRBV11-3, the J call TRBJ2-3; D is uncertain. Germline V lookup: CDR1 SGHNT, CDR2 YENEEA. Trimming stripped 5 bases from V and 2 bases from J, with 11 bases between. The CDR3 has 14 amino acids. The CDR3 region is CASSPRGVTDTQYF. CDR3 sequence (DNA): TGTGCCAGCAGCCCACGAGGAGTCACAGATACGCAGTATTTT.

The chain links TRBV6-5 to TRBJ2-2, with D possibly TRBD1 on 6 matching bases. The ends were cut back, 6 bases at V and 3 bases at J, with 14 bases in the middle. CDR3 size: 15 residues. In germline, CDR1 is MNHEY, CDR2 SVGAGI. This CDR3 is CASRSGARDTGELFF. Here the CDR3 DNA reads TGTGCCAGCAGGTCAGGGGCCAGGGACACCGGGGAGCTGTTTTTT.

The chain links TRBV18 to TRBJ1-3, with D perhaps matching TRBD1 (5 bases). This CDR3 is built from 14 residues. CDR1 is KGHSH, CDR2 LQKENI, per germline. V was clipped by 4 bases and J by 8 bases, with 15 bases between them. CDR3 region: CASSRDEGLDTIYF. CDR3 nucleotides: TGTGCCAGCTCACGGGACGAGGGGTTGGACACCATATATTTT.

A few counts support this clone. The genes are TRBV29-1 and TRBJ1-2; 10 nucleotides agree with TRBD1. The J segment lost 10 bases and the V segment lost 6 bases, leaving 14 bases of the junction unmatched. Germline CDR1 reads SQVTM; CDR2 reads ANQGSEA. The CDR3 spans 14 residues. The CDR3 DNA follows: TGCAGCGTCCTCACACCGGGACAGGGGTTCCACTACACCTTC. It codes for CSVLTPGQGFHYTF.

The CDR3 region has the DNA TGTGCCAGCAGCTCGGACCGGACAGGCTCGAACACCGGGGAGCTGTTTTTT. Protein product: CASSSDRTGSNTGELFF. V gene TRBV5-4 combines with J gene TRBJ2-2, with 7 bases lining up with TRBD1. CDR3 size: 17 residues. With V trimmed by 3 bases and J by 0 bases, 8 bases remained unmatched. The germline gives CDR1 SGHNT, CDR2 YYREEE (reference sequence).

The chain combines TRBV7-3 with TRBJ1-2; no reliable D call. The CDR3 spans 14 residues. The V and J ends lost 5 bases and 6 bases respectively, with 16 bases between them. Germline V gives CDR1 SGHTA, CDR2 FQGTGA. The CDR3 DNA reads as TGTGCCAGCAGCCTCTTCGACCCGGGAGATGGCTACACCTTC. Translation gives CASSLFDPGDGYTF.

About this clone: It is unclear where the CDR3 begins or ends on the DNA, so no DNA is shown, and the CDR3 is as TCRdb lists it. This chain links TRBV27 with TRBJ1-4. The CDR3 length is 15 residues, termini included. Germline V CDR1 and CDR2: MNHEY, SMNVEV (reference sequence). The CDR3 loop reads CASSLRAGGSEKLFF.

The V call is TRBV7-6, the J call TRBJ2-7; D remains ambiguous. The CDR3 has 11 residues. The ends were cut back, 1 base at V and 5 bases at J, with 3 bases in the middle. Germline V gene sequence: CDR1 SGHVS, CDR2 FNYEAQ. The CDR3 region is CASSLVHEQYF. In nucleotides, the CDR3 is TGTGCCAGCAGCTTAGTCCACGAGCAGTACTTC.

The chain combines TRBV4-1 with TRBJ2-1, with 14 bases lining up with TRBD2. The germline V gene encodes CDR1 MGHRA and CDR2 YSYEKL. The CDR3 contains 19 residues. Trimming removed 4 bases from V and 1 base from J; junction bases left unmatched: 9. As DNA, the CDR3 is TGCGCCAGCAGCCTAGCCGGGACTAGCGGGAGTGGGTCCTACAATGAGCAGTTCTTC. It encodes CASSLAGTSGSGSYNEQFF.

The chain is built from TRBV19 and TRBJ1-5, with D possibly matching TRBD1 (6 bases). This CDR3 contains 17 residues. Germline CDR1 and CDR2: LNHDA and SQIVND (reference sequence). V dropped 4 bases and J dropped 0 bases, with 16 bases sitting between them. The CDR3 DNA reads TGTGCCAGTAGTAAGGTGGGGGCCACCTATAGCAATCAGCCCCAGCATTTT. It translates to CASSKVGATYSNQPQHF.

The rearrangement links TRBV18 to TRBJ2-7, with 10 bases matching TRBD1. The CDR3 is made up of 15 amino acids. Germline V lookup: CDR1 KGHSH, CDR2 LQKENI. The J segment lost 3 bases and the V segment lost 5 bases, leaving 7 bases of the junction unmatched. Here the CDR3 DNA reads TGTGCCAGCTCAGCCCGGGACAGGGGTTTCTACGAGCAGTACTTC. This translates into CASSARDRGFYEQYF.

The chain recombines TRBV5-6 with TRBJ2-1; D unclear. Trimming stripped 0 bases from V and 9 bases from J, with 7 bases between. The CDR3 sequence is 12 residues long. CDR1 and CDR2 from the germline V gene are SGHDT and YYEEEE. The CDR3 DNA sequence: TGTGCCAGCAGCTTGGGGGAAGGTGAGCAGTTCTTC. Its translation is CASSLGEGEQFF.

V usage is TRBV6-1 and J usage is TRBJ2-7; the D is unclear. Trimming removed 8 bases at V and 0 bases at J, with 11 bases between. In germline, CDR1 is MNHNS, CDR2 SASEGT. The CDR3 has 13 amino acids. CDR3 loop: CASCQPNSYEQYF. The DNA of the CDR3 is TGTGCCAGCTGCCAACCAAACTCCTACGAGCAGTACTTC.

The rearrangement links TRBV4-2 to TRBJ1-2; 7 nucleotides line up with TRBD1. J lost 6 bases, V lost 4 bases, and 5 bases had no gene match. The V gene's germline CDR1 is LGHNA and CDR2 YNFKEQ. There are 13 residues in the CDR3. The CDR3 nucleotides are TGTGCCAGCAGCCGCGGACAGGAAGATGGCTACACCTTC. Its translation: CASSRGQEDGYTF.

This clone turned up a few times. This chain connects TRBV11-2 to TRBJ1-6; D call uncertain. The CDR3 runs to 13 residues. Per the germline V gene, CDR1 is SGHAT and CDR2 is FQNNGV. V was clipped by 1 base and J by 8 bases, with 6 bases between them. The DNA of the CDR3 is TGTGCCAGCAGCTTAGTGGAGGATTCACCCCTCCACTTT. Translating it yields CASSLVEDSPLHF.

J is TRBJ2-2 and V is TRBV7-3; D is tentatively TRBD1 or TRBD2 (5 bases each). This CDR3 spans 15 amino acids. CDR1 SGHTA and CDR2 FQGTGA come from the germline V gene. The V end was cut by 5 bases, the J end by 2 bases, with 12 bases between. The CDR3 sequence is CASSPGTVNTGELFF. The CDR3 DNA reads TGTGCCAGCAGCCCCGGGACCGTCAACACCGGGGAGCTGTTTTTT.

The gene calls are TRBV7-2 and TRBJ2-5; the match to TRBD2 covers 8 bases. V shed 1 base, J shed 4 bases, and the junction held 5 bases outside the gene matches. This CDR3 is 15 amino acids long. CDR1 is SGHTA, CDR2 FQGNSA, per germline. The CDR3 spells CASSLERGGLETQYF. The CDR3 DNA sequence: TGTGCCAGCAGCTTAGAACGGGGGGGTCTAGAGACCCAGTACTTC.

On this clone itself: At one end the junction does not follow the germline gene, possibly because of a read error. The V call is TRBV5-1, the J call TRBJ2-1; 7 nucleotides agree with TRBD2. Germline CDR1 reads SGHRS; CDR2 reads YFSETQ. This CDR3 spans 15 amino acids. CDR3 sequence reads: CASSLDGTIMDEQFF. The CDR3 nucleotides read TGCGCCAGCAGTTTGGACGGGACTATTATGGATGAGCAGTTCTTC.

The chain links TRBV28 to TRBJ2-7; the match to TRBD1 covers 7 bases. CDR1 and CDR2 from the germline V gene are MDHEN and SYDVKM. Trimming cost V 6 bases and J 2 bases; bases outside gene matches: 10. The CDR3 runs to 15 residues. The DNA for the CDR3 is TGTGCCAGCAGCTCCCGAGACAGGGCCACCTACGAGCAGTACTTC. Translated, it gives CASSSRDRATYEQYF.

This clone was found many times. The chain carries TRBV25-1 and TRBJ1-1, with D possibly TRBD1 on 5 matching bases. CDR1 is MGHDK and CDR2 is SYGVNS in the germline V gene. V lost 7 bases, J lost 7 bases, and 13 bases lay in between. This CDR3 contains 12 residues. CDR3 nucleotides: TGTGCCAGCAAGGCCGGGAGGGGTGAAGCTTTCTTT. The encoded protein is CASKAGRGEAFF.

This clone counts as medium-sized. The V call is TRBV7-3, the J call TRBJ2-7; TRBD1 might be the D (6 bases). V lost 5 bases to trimming and J lost 5 bases, with 16 bases between them. CDR1 and CDR2 (germline): SGHTA, FQGTGA. The CDR3 totals 14 residues. CDR3 sequence: CASSPTGIFDEQYF. The CDR3 region has the DNA TGTGCCAGCAGCCCGACAGGTATCTTCGACGAGCAGTACTTC. Filled out from reference TRBV7-3 and TRBJ2-7, the complete variable domain reads GAGVSQTPSNKVTEKGKYVELRCDPISGHTALYWYRQSLGQGPEFLIYFQGTGAADDSGLPNDRFFAVRPEGSVSTLKIQRTERGDSAVYLCASSPTGIFDEQYFGPGTRLTVT.

The gene calls are TRBV6-1 and TRBJ1-3; perhaps TRBD1 as D (5 bases). The V and J ends lost 2 bases and 2 bases respectively, with 10 bases between them. Per germline, CDR1 MNHNS and CDR2 SASEGT. The CDR3 has 15 residues. The chain's CDR3 is CASSEQGSTGNTIYF. DNA of the CDR3: TGTGCCAGCAGTGAACAGGGATCTACTGGAAACACCATATATTTT.

This chain links TRBV28 with TRBJ1-4; TRBD1 might be the D (5 bases). Trimming left V 8 bases short and J 4 bases short, with 11 bases between. Germline values: CDR1 MDHEN, CDR2 SYDVKM. CDR3 length: 13 amino acids. CDR3 nucleotide sequence: TGTGCCAGCCGAACAGGATTTAATGAAAAACTGTTTTTT. This sequence encodes CASRTGFNEKLFF.

V is TRBV18 and J is TRBJ1-2; TRBD1 matches 7 bases. Trimming removed 0 bases from V and 1 base from J; junction bases left unmatched: 8. CDR1 is KGHSH, CDR2 LQKENI, per germline. The CDR3 consists of 17 residues. The CDR3 spells CASSPPNRGGFNYGYTF. The CDR3 DNA follows: TGTGCCAGCTCACCACCGAACAGGGGAGGGTTTAACTATGGCTACACCTTC.

The chain employs TRBV7-3 and TRBJ2-1; the D is unclear. The germline CDR1 and CDR2 sequences are SGHTA and FQGTGA. Trimming cost V 2 bases and J 9 bases, with 14 bases left between them. The CDR3 extends over 14 amino acids. CDR3 sequence (DNA): TGTGCCAGCAGCTTACAGTCTGGACCTGGTGAGCAGTTCTTC. Protein sequence: CASSLQSGPGEQFF.

V and J are TRBV10-1 and TRBJ1-1; D is perhaps TRBD1 (6 bases). Germline V CDR1 and CDR2: WNHNN, SYGVQD (reference sequence). CDR3 length: 13 residues. Trimming removed 3 bases from V and 4 bases from J, with 9 bases in between. The CDR3 DNA is TGCGCCAGCAGTGATCAGGGGAGCACTGAAGCTTTCTTT. Protein product: CASSDQGSTEAFF.

This chain uses TRBV25-1 with TRBJ2-1, with D possibly being TRBD1 (6 bases). The length of the CDR3 is 15 residues. Trimming pared 7 bases from V and 0 bases from J, leaving 13 bases between. Germline V gives CDR1 MGHDK, CDR2 SYGVNS. CDR3 in DNA: TGTGCCAGCACTGGACAGAAGGCCTCCTACAATGAGCAGTTCTTC. Its translation is CASTGQKASYNEQFF.

The chain couples TRBV7-9 to TRBJ2-2, with D maybe TRBD1 (6 bases). V gave up 2 bases and J gave up 0 bases, with 7 bases separating them. Germline loops: CDR1 SEHNR, CDR2 FQNEAQ (reference sequence). The CDR3 covers 15 residues. In DNA form, the CDR3 reads TGTGCCAGCAGCTTAAGACAGGCGAACACCGGGGAGCTGTTTTTT. Its protein is CASSLRQANTGELFF.